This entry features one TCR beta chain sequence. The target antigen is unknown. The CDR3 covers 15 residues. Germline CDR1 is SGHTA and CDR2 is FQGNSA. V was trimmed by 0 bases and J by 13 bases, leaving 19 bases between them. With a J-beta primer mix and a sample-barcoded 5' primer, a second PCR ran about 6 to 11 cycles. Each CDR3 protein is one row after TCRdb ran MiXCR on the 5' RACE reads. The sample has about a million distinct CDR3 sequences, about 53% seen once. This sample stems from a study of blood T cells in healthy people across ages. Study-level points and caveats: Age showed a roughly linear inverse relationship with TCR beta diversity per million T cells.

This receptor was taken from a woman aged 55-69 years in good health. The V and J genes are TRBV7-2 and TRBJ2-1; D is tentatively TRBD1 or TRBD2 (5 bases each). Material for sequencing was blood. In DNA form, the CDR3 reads TGTGCCAGCAGCTTAGCTACGGGGCGCCAAGAGACCCAGTTCTTC. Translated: CASSLATGRQETQFF.